This record looks at one T cell receptor (beta chain) sequence and its context. Its antigen remains unidentified. Using immunoSEQ multiplex PCR, the repertoire was profiled, and TCRdb retains in-frame clones only, with some absent. The table lists roughly 12,000 clones, approximately 63% of them singletons. This entry belongs to a study of T cells in tumors after PD-1 blockade. Germline loops: CDR1 MNHEY, CDR2 SVGAGI. The CDR3 consists of 14 residues. V shed 5 bases and J 4 bases; nucleotides not matched to a gene: 4. Study-wide findings and caveats: After therapy, most expanded exhausted CD8+ clones were absent pre-treatment, suggesting clonal replacement.

This TCR was sampled from a human donor with basal cell carcinoma. The material was tumor tissue, obtained before anti-PD-1 treatment. This rearrangement joins TRBV6-5 to TRBJ1-1; TRBD1 aligns across 10 bases. The CDR3 reads CASSPRTGGTEAFF. The DNA of the CDR3 is TGTGCCAGCAGTCCCCGGACAGGGGGCACTGAAGCTTTCTTT.